The clone carrying this TCR beta chain was recorded many times. This entry belongs to a study of regulatory T cells in long-lasting Graves disease. Combining iRepertoire HTBI primers with Arm-PCR of CDR3 regions, the authors built TCR beta libraries. TCRdb passed the multiplex PCR reads through MiXCR, listing each CDR3 protein once. This repertoire shows roughly 500,000 distinct CDR3 sequences, around a fifth found once; its top ten account for around 14%. The time point denotes: persistent/refractory GD, antithyroid drugs over 5 years with positive TRAb. PBMC-derived RNA was used for the TCR library. Graves' disease diagnoses followed American Thyroid Association guidelines. Sequenced material: peripheral blood mononuclear cells (PBMCs), taken when the disease was refractory, from a patient treated with antithyroid drugs. The clonotype was recovered from a female donor with Graves disease.

DNA for the CDR3: TGTGCCAGCAGTGAAGCGGGGGACAGAGGGGAAAAACTGTTTTTT. It translates to CASSEAGDRGEKLFF. The chain uses TRBV2 and TRBJ1-4; 7 bases are shared with TRBD1. CDR1 and CDR2 from the germline V gene are SNHLY and FYNNEI. The J segment lost 8 bases and the V segment lost 0 bases, leaving 6 bases of the junction unmatched. The CDR3 length is 15 residues.